This T cell receptor beta chain was profiled in a study of blood T cells in healthy people across ages. Sample-barcoded 5' priming and a J-beta primer mix drove a second PCR of 7 to 11 cycles. Each CDR3 protein is one row after TCRdb ran MiXCR on the 5' RACE reads. The sample includes roughly 500,000 distinct CDR3 sequences, 27% of them seen just once. Points from the study as a whole: The diversity estimates, figures obtained from one million T cells, were considered underestimates. Whereas aged donors had fewer naive CD4+ cells, long-lived donors had more of them and higher diversity.

This clonotype came up many times. As yet, its antigen is unknown. The CDR3 is 15 residues long. The germline V and J ends were trimmed by 6 bases and 4 bases, with 15 bases remaining between them. Germline V gene lookup returns CDR1 LGHDT and CDR2 YNNKEL (reference sequence). Sequencing was performed on blood. This sequence joins TRBV3-1 and TRBJ2-2, with a possible D match to TRBD1 (6 bases). This clonotype was obtained from a woman aged 65 to 85 in good health. The chain's CDR3 is CASRHLGGSTGELFF. As DNA, the CDR3 is TGTGCCAGCAGGCACCTAGGGGGATCCACCGGGGAGCTGTTTTTT.